The entry that follows covers one TCR beta chain sequence. The authors negatively isolated CD8+ and CD4+ T cells and FACS-enriched TEMRA cells. The sample comes from a study of CD8 T cells in Susac syndrome. Random hexamers served to reverse transcribe roughly 0.5 to 1 ug RNA. Across 54 Vbeta and 13 Jbeta, TCR beta CDR3 was amplified with immunoSEQ multiplex PCR. TCRdb re-derived calls from the immunoSEQ multiplex PCR reads in MiXCR, one entry per CDR3 protein. The table lists approximately 160,000 distinct CDR3 sequences, approximately 95% of them singletons. This CDR3 spans 16 amino acids. Trimming pared 0 bases from V and 5 bases from J, leaving 17 bases between. The germline V gene has CDR1 MNHEY and CDR2 SVGAGI.

The receptor's source is a human donor with multiple sclerosis. Specimen: CD4+ T cells from PBMCs. The genes are TRBV6-5 and TRBJ2-7, with D perhaps being TRBD1 or TRBD2 (5 bases each). Written as DNA, the CDR3 is TGTGCCAGCAGTTACTCAGGGGACCTTCCCGGGGACGAGCAGTACTTC. Protein: CASSYSGDLPGDEQYF.